Listed below are T cell receptor beta chains from one sample, sequenced in a study of cytotoxic CD8 clonotypes in ibrutinib-treated CLL. Libraries were prepared by immunoSEQ multiplex PCR; TCRdb keeps only in-frame clonotypes and omits some of them. The sample holds roughly 150,000 clones, more than 80% seen once. The sample in question was PBMCs, obtained after 24 months of ibrutinib treatment. These receptors originate from a human donor with chronic lymphocytic leukemia. Both conserved end residues are part of each CDR3. Fields, in order: clone size, J gene, D gene, V gene, CDR3 protein, CDR3 DNA. A D gene is named only where the DNA matches it firmly. Size is stated for part of the rows, as once, few or many counts, or as a class when the clone is expanded.

abundance: -
j_gene: TRBJ1-1
d_gene: TRBD1
v_gene: TRBV30
CDR3aa: CAWSTQDRRNTEAFF
CDR3nt: TGTGCCTGGAGTACCCAGGACAGGAGGAACACTGAAGCTTTCTTT

abundance: -
j_gene: TRBJ1-1
d_gene: -
v_gene: TRBV6-1
CDR3aa: CATTEGVNTEAFF
CDR3nt: TGTGCCACGACAGAGGGGGTGAACACTGAAGCTTTCTTT

abundance: -
j_gene: TRBJ2-7
d_gene: -
v_gene: TRBV2
CDR3aa: CASSEEGYEQYF
CDR3nt: TGTGCCAGCAGTGAAGAGGGGTACGAGCAGTACTTC

abundance: -
j_gene: TRBJ2-4
d_gene: TRBD1
v_gene: TRBV2
CDR3aa: CASSKGQGLIQYF
CDR3nt: TGTGCCAGCAGTAAAGGACAGGGGCTCATTCAGTACTTC

abundance: once
j_gene: TRBJ2-6
d_gene: TRBD1
v_gene: TRBV19
CDR3aa: CASRDRGPSGANVLTF
CDR3nt: TGTGCCAGTAGGGACAGGGGCCCCTCTGGGGCCAACGTCCTGACTTTC

abundance: once
j_gene: TRBJ1-3
d_gene: TRBD1
v_gene: TRBV7-9
CDR3aa: CASSYGQGSGNTIYF
CDR3nt: TGTGCCAGCAGCTATGGACAGGGGTCAGGAAACACCATATATTTT

abundance: -
j_gene: TRBJ2-7
d_gene: -
v_gene: TRBV5-1
CDR3aa: CASSLEGSSYEQYF
CDR3nt: TGCGCCAGCAGCTTGGAAGGGAGCTCCTACGAGCAGTACTTC

abundance: -
j_gene: TRBJ1-1
d_gene: -
v_gene: TRBV18
CDR3aa: CASSPAGALNTEAFF
CDR3nt: TGTGCCAGCTCACCTGCGGGGGCTCTGAACACTGAAGCTTTCTTT

abundance: -
j_gene: TRBJ2-1
d_gene: TRBD2
v_gene: TRBV7-3
CDR3aa: CASSSRAGESSNEQFF
CDR3nt: TGTGCCAGCAGCTCCCGAGCGGGAGAGTCTTCCAATGAGCAGTTCTTC

abundance: -
j_gene: TRBJ2-3
d_gene: TRBD1
v_gene: TRBV30
CDR3aa: CAWSVGQGAGDTQYF
CDR3nt: TGTGCCTGGAGTGTCGGGCAGGGGGCTGGGGATACGCAGTATTTT

abundance: -
j_gene: TRBJ1-2
d_gene: TRBD1
v_gene: TRBV6-1
CDR3aa: CATEQGAYGYTF
CDR3nt: TGTGCCACCGAACAGGGGGCCTATGGCTACACCTTC

abundance: once
j_gene: TRBJ2-3
d_gene: -
v_gene: TRBV6-1
CDR3aa: CASGRQGTDTQYF
CDR3nt: TGTGCCAGCGGACGACAGGGCACAGATACGCAGTATTTT

abundance: -
j_gene: TRBJ2-1
d_gene: TRBD2
v_gene: TRBV4-3
CDR3aa: CASSHASGRPREQFF
CDR3nt: TGCGCCAGCAGCCATGCTAGCGGGAGGCCCAGAGAGCAGTTCTTC

abundance: few
j_gene: TRBJ2-7
d_gene: TRBD1
v_gene: TRBV5-1
CDR3aa: CASSLAVTTGLTYEQYF
CDR3nt: TGCGCCAGCAGCTTGGCCGTCACGACAGGGCTGACCTACGAGCAGTACTTC